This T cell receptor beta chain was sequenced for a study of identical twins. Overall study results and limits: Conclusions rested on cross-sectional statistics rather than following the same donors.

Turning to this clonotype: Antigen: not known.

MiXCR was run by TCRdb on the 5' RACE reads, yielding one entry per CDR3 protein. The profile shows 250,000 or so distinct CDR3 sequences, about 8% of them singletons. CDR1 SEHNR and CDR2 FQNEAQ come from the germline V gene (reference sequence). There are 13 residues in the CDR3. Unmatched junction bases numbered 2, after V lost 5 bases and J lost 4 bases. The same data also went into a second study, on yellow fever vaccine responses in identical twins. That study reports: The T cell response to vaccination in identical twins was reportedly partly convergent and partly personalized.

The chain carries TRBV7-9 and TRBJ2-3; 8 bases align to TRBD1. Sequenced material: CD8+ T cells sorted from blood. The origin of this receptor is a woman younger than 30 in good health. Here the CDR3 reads CASSTTGADTQYF. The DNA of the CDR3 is TGTGCCAGCAGCACGACAGGGGCAGATACGCAGTATTTT.